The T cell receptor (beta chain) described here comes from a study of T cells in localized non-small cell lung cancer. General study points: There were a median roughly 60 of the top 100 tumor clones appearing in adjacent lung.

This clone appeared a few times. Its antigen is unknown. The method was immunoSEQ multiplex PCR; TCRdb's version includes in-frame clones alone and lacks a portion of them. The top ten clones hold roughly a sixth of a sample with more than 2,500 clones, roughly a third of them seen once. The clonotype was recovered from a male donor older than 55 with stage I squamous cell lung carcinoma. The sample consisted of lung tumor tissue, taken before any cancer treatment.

The CDR3 region is CASSSLAGEIDTQYF. The CDR3 DNA is TGTGCCAGCAGCTCTCTAGCGGGAGAAATAGATACGCAGTATTTT. This chain links TRBV7-5 with TRBJ2-3; TRBD2 is the table's D call and was not checked against the DNA. TRBV7-5 is assigned pseudogene status. CDR3 length: 15 amino acids.